The present T cell receptor beta chain was sequenced within a study of shared clonotypes between healthy human individuals. Details on this clone: Its antigen is unidentified.

Study conclusions and caveats: Expectations were that clonotype sharing among donors would be affected by sequencing depth.

Here immunoSEQ multiplex PCR was the method, and the copy in TCRdb shows in-frame clones only, minus some. The data hold some 2,100,000 clones, with approximately 94% observed a single time. Deletions cut 8 bases from V and 7 bases from J, with 23 bases between. The CDR3 sequence is 15 residues long. CDR1 SGHVS and CDR2 FQNEAQ come from the germline V gene. The TCR sequence derives from a man between 18 and 29 years old in good health. The chain couples TRBV7-8 to TRBJ1-1; no definite D call. Input material: naive CD4+ T cells sorted from blood. Subset defined: CD45RA+ positively selected. This CDR3 is CASGSTSTRFFEAFF. The CDR3 DNA is TGTGCCAGCGGCTCAACTTCGACGAGATTTTTTGAAGCTTTCTTT.